These 27 T cell receptor beta chains originate from one sample sequenced in a study of T cells after yellow fever vaccination. TCRdb called the 5' RACE reads again in MiXCR, with one record for every CDR3 protein. The repertoire holds under 400,000 distinct CDR3 sequences, with under 15% as singletons. The source was CD4+ T cells sorted from PBMCs, collected 15 days after the yellow fever booster vaccination. The receptors derive from a man aged 18 to 30 who received the YFV17D yellow fever vaccine.

This clonotype was recorded at least ten times. This chain uses TRBV20-1 with TRBJ1-2; D is uncertain. The CDR3 contains 11 residues. In germline, CDR1 is DFQATT, CDR2 SNEGSKA (reference sequence). The V gene lost 8 bases and the J gene lost 2 bases, with 9 bases spanning the gap. This CDR3 reads CSIPSNYGYTF. The CDR3 DNA follows: TGCAGTATACCCTCAAACTATGGCTACACCTTC.

This clonotype was recorded a few times. The CDR3 spells CSARYTQMETQYF. CDR3 coding DNA: TGCAGTGCTAGATATACCCAGATGGAGACCCAGTACTTC. The chain has TRBV20-1 and TRBJ2-5; D is unresolved. Trimming stripped 2 bases from V and 5 bases from J, with 12 bases between. Germline CDR1 reads DFQATT; CDR2 reads SNEGSKA (reference sequence). The CDR3 contains 13 residues.

A single count supports this clonotype. The genes are TRBV29-1 and TRBJ2-3; D perhaps matches TRBD2 (6 bases). The V end was cut by 2 bases, the J end by 5 bases, with 11 bases between. The CDR3 sequence is 13 residues long. Germline CDR1 SQVTM, CDR2 ANQGSEA. The CDR3 nucleotides read TGCAGCGTTGAACGGGGGATCGGAGATACGCAGTATTTT. It specifies CSVERGIGDTQYF.

This clonotype has a count of ten or more. This chain links TRBV7-2 with TRBJ2-7; D unclear. V dropped 1 base and J dropped 4 bases, with 8 bases sitting between them. The CDR3 totals 13 residues. CDR1 SGHTA and CDR2 FQGNSA come from the germline V gene. CDR3 sequence: CASSLGQRYEQYV. CDR3 sequence (DNA): TGTGCCAGCAGCTTAGGGCAGAGATACGAGCAGTACGTC.

This clonotype was recorded a few times. The rearrangement links TRBV7-9 to TRBJ2-2, with TRBD1 matching over 7 bases. Germline values: CDR1 SEHNR, CDR2 FQNEAQ (reference sequence). This CDR3 is 14 amino acids long. The J segment lost 7 bases and the V segment lost 5 bases, leaving 7 bases of the junction unmatched. CDR3 region: CASSPTTGIGELFF. Here the CDR3 DNA reads TGTGCCAGCAGCCCCACGACAGGGATCGGGGAGCTGTTTTTT.

In this sample, this clonotype turned up a few times. J is TRBJ2-1 and V is TRBV5-1; TRBD2 matches at 15 bases. Germline V gene sequence: CDR1 SGHRS, CDR2 YFSETQ. The trim removed 3 bases at V and 4 bases at J, leaving 2 bases unmatched. The CDR3 is 16 residues long. CDR3 in amino acids: CASSSGLAGGYNEQFF. CDR3 coding DNA: TGCGCCAGCAGCTCGGGACTAGCGGGGGGATACAATGAGCAGTTCTTC.

This clonotype has more than one count but fewer than ten. The rearrangement links TRBV6-5 to TRBJ1-2; no reliable D call. Germline CDR1 reads MNHEY; CDR2 reads SVGAGI. V gave up 5 bases and J gave up 6 bases, with 13 bases separating them. The CDR3 contains 13 residues. The DNA of the CDR3 is TGTGCCAGCAGTCTACTGGGCTCCCATGGCTACACCTTC. Translation gives CASSLLGSHGYTF.

This clonotype showed up just a few times. The V call is TRBV14, the J call TRBJ2-3; TRBD2 is a possible D gene (5 bases). Per the germline V gene, CDR1 is SGHDN and CDR2 is FVKESK. The CDR3 covers 13 residues. V was shortened by 4 bases and J by 3 bases, with 8 bases between the two germline ends. The CDR3 region has the DNA TGTGCCAGCAGCCCCACTAGGACAGATACGCAGTATTTT. Its translation is CASSPTRTDTQYF.

The V call is TRBV4-3, the J call TRBJ2-4; 10 bases line up with TRBD1. V lost 0 bases to trimming and J lost 8 bases; unmatched junction nucleotides: 4. This CDR3 comprises 15 residues. Germline V CDR1 and CDR2: LGHNA, YSLEER. The CDR3, as DNA: TGCGCCAGCAGCCAAGAGGACAGGGGGAGGTACATTCAGTACTTC. It yields the protein CASSQEDRGRYIQYF.

This clonotype was seen ten or more times. The CDR3 loop is CASGGGPESPLHF. As DNA, the CDR3 is TGTGCCAGTGGGGGGGGACCCGAGTCACCCCTCCACTTT. The chain joins TRBV5-5 to TRBJ1-6, with D possibly matching TRBD1 (5 bases). Germline V gives CDR1 SGHKS, CDR2 YYEKEE (reference sequence). V gave up 8 bases and J gave up 10 bases, with 16 bases separating them. This CDR3 is built from 13 residues.

This clonotype has just a few counts. The gene calls are TRBV4-2 and TRBJ2-3, with D tentatively TRBD1 or TRBD2 (5 bases each). The CDR3 is 17 amino acids. Germline assignment: CDR1 LGHNA and CDR2 YNFKEQ. Trimming shortened V by 1 base and J by 1 base, and 15 bases separated the two germline ends. The CDR3 DNA follows: TGTGCCAGCAGCCAAGGTCGGGACGGGCGGGGCACAGATACGCAGTATTTT. Protein: CASSQGRDGRGTDTQYF.

This clonotype turned up a few times. CDR3: CASSPGSGAGQPQHF. Written as DNA, the CDR3 is TGTGCCAGCAGTCCGGGTTCGGGGGCGGGTCAGCCCCAGCATTTT. V is TRBV6-1 and J is TRBJ1-5; D is perhaps TRBD1 (6 bases). The CDR3 runs to 15 residues. Trimming took 5 bases from V and 6 from J, leaving 17 bases between them. The germline gives CDR1 MNHNS, CDR2 SASEGT.

The chain carries TRBV12-3 or TRBV12-4 and TRBJ1-6; D perhaps matches TRBD1 (6 bases). V was cut by 7 bases and J by 9 bases, with 16 bases left in between. The CDR3 has 14 residues. The CDR3 loop reads CASTLGGGGSPLHF. CDR3 sequence (DNA): TGTGCCAGCACCCTGGGGGGGGGCGGTTCACCCCTCCACTTT.

The rearrangement links TRBV9 to TRBJ1-3; D is possibly TRBD1 (5 bases). V lost 3 bases, J lost 0 bases, and 10 bases lay in between. CDR1 SGDLS and CDR2 YYNGEE come from the germline V gene. CDR3 length: 15 residues. The CDR3 DNA is TGTGCCAGCAGCGGAGGGGTGAGCTCTGGAAACACCATATATTTT. Protein sequence: CASSGGVSSGNTIYF.

This chain connects TRBV7-9 to TRBJ2-7; 7 positions match TRBD1. The CDR3 has 15 amino acids. Per the germline V gene, CDR1 is SEHNR and CDR2 is FQNEAQ (reference sequence). V was pared by 5 bases and J by 2 bases, with 9 bases of the junction left unmatched. The CDR3 DNA reads as TGTGCCAGCAGCCCCCGACAGGGCTCCCCCTACGAGCAGTACGTC. As protein: CASSPRQGSPYEQYV.

This chain connects TRBV20-1 to TRBJ2-2; D remains unclear. Trimming stripped 3 bases from V and 4 bases from J, with 9 bases between. The CDR3 is 13 residues long. CDR1 is DFQATT, CDR2 SNEGSKA, per germline (reference sequence). CDR3 in DNA: TGCAGTGCTAGTGTCCCAGTCACCGGGGAGCTGTTTTTT. It specifies CSASVPVTGELFF.

J is TRBJ2-1 and V is TRBV5-1, with no clear D. The CDR3 is 11 residues long. V was trimmed by 6 bases and J by 4 bases, leaving 5 bases between them. CDR1 and CDR2 (germline): SGHRS, YFSETQ. CDR3 loop: CASTIYNEQFF. In nucleotides, the CDR3 is TGCGCCAGCACAATTTACAATGAGCAGTTCTTC.

J is TRBJ2-6 and V is TRBV4-3, with a possible D match to TRBD2 (6 bases). This CDR3 contains 17 residues. Trimming left V 0 bases short and J 2 bases short, with 11 bases between. Germline CDR1 and CDR2: LGHNA and YSLEER. The CDR3 loop reads CASSQDRGGTGANVLTF. The CDR3 DNA reads as TGCGCCAGCAGCCAAGATCGAGGAGGGACTGGGGCCAACGTCCTGACTTTC.

This clonotype was detected a few times. The CDR3 DNA follows: TGTGCCACTCCTACAGCTGCAGGGACAGGACGTTTGGGCTACACCTTC. Its translation: CATPTAAGTGRLGYTF. The gene calls are TRBV2 and TRBJ1-2, with TRBD1 matching 8 bases. Germline V gives CDR1 SNHLY, CDR2 FYNNEI. V trimming: 10 bases; J trimming: 8 bases; junction bases outside the gene matches: 21. The CDR3 has 16 amino acids.

This clonotype was found a few times. This rearrangement joins TRBV5-1 to TRBJ2-7; perhaps TRBD1 as D (6 bases). Germline CDR1 SGHRS, CDR2 YFSETQ. The CDR3 extends over 14 amino acids. The V end lost 8 bases, the J end lost 3 bases, and 18 bases lay between the germline ends. The CDR3 bases are TGCGCCAGTACCCTGATAGGGGGTAGCTACGAGCAGTACTTC. It specifies CASTLIGGSYEQYF. Full variable domain (remainder filled in from reference TRBV5-1 and TRBJ2-7): KAGVTQTPRYLIKTRGQQVTLSCSPISGHRSVSWYQQTPGQGLQFLFEYFSETQRNKGNFPGRFSGRQFSNSRSEMNVSTLELGDSALYLCASTLIGGSYEQYFGPGTRLTVT.

This clonotype was counted between two and nine times. The V call is TRBV12-3 or TRBV12-4, the J call TRBJ1-2; D is unclear. This CDR3 has 12 residues. V dropped 3 bases and J dropped 4 bases, with 6 bases sitting between them. The CDR3 DNA sequence: TGTGCCAGCAGTTTGGAAACCTATGGCTACACCTTC. This sequence encodes CASSLETYGYTF.

This clonotype appeared a few times. The chain employs TRBV5-1 and TRBJ2-1; TRBD2 aligns across 8 bases. The length of the CDR3 is 15 residues. Looked up from germline, CDR1 is SGHRS and CDR2 is YFSETQ. V shed 6 bases and J 7 bases; nucleotides not matched to a gene: 12. CDR3 residues: CASTNDGLAANEQFF. CDR3 nucleotides: TGCGCCAGCACTAACGATGGACTAGCAGCTAATGAGCAGTTCTTC.

This clonotype was observed a handful of times. The chain recombines TRBV12-3 or TRBV12-4 with TRBJ1-2; no clear D. Trimming left V 7 bases short and J 7 bases short, with 19 bases between. The CDR3 loop spans 14 amino acids. The CDR3 protein is CASTRPGSDPGYTF. The DNA of the CDR3 is TGTGCCAGCACACGCCCGGGCAGCGACCCTGGCTACACCTTC.

This clonotype was counted only a few times. An end of the junction differs from the germline gene, which may be a read error. As DNA, the CDR3 is TGTGCCGGCAGGAGGGGCGGGAGCACTGAAGCTTTCTTT. Protein: CAGRRGGSTEAFF. The rearrangement joins TRBV7-9 to TRBJ1-1; possible D gene TRBD1, 5 bases. The CDR3 runs to 13 residues. CDR1 and CDR2 (germline): SEHNR, FQNEAQ (reference sequence).

The rearrangement uses TRBV20-1 and TRBJ2-1; 7 nucleotides match TRBD2. The germline V gene has CDR1 DFQATT and CDR2 SNEGSKA (reference sequence). CDR3 size: 14 residues. CDR3 sequence reads: CSSLAGEPYNEQFF. For the CDR3, the DNA is TGCAGCTCCCTCGCGGGGGAACCCTACAATGAGCAGTTCTTC.

At least ten counts were recorded for this clonotype. V and J are TRBV12-3 or TRBV12-4 and TRBJ1-5; D gene uncertain. The CDR3 is 15 residues long. Trimming took 1 base from V and 2 from J, leaving 9 bases between them. The CDR3 sequence: CASSLGSGGNQPQHF. For the CDR3, the DNA is TGTGCCAGCAGTTTAGGGTCGGGTGGCAATCAGCCCCAGCATTTT.

The sample holds many counts of this clonotype. V is TRBV4-1 and J is TRBJ2-7, with D tentatively TRBD1 or TRBD2 (6 bases each). V was pared by 1 base and J by 4 bases, with 11 bases between. CDR3 length: 14 residues. CDR1 and CDR2 (germline): MGHRA, YSYEKL. The DNA of the CDR3 is TGCGCCAGCAGCCAAGTCAGGGGAGGTTACGAGCAGTACTTC. Residues: CASSQVRGGYEQYF.